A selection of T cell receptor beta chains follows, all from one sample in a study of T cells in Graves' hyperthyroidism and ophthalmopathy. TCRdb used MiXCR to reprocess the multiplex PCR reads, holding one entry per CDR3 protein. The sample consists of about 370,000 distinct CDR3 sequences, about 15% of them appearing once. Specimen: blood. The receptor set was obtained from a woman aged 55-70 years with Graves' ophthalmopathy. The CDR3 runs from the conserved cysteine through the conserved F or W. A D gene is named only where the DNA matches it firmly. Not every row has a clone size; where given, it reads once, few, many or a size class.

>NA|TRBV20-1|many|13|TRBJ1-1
TGCAGTGCTAGGCGACGGACGAACACTGAAGCTTTCTTT
CSARRRTNTEAFF
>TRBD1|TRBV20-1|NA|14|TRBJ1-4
TGCAGTGCGTCCTTAAGGACAGGGAATGAAAAACTGTTTTTT
CSASLRTGNEKLFF
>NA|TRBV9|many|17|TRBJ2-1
TGTGCCAGCAGCGTAGCCACCAGCCTCAGCTCCTACAATGAGCAGTTCTTC
CASSVATSLSSYNEQFF
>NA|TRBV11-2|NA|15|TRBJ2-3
TGTGCCAGCAGCTTAGATGGGCAGGGGTTAGATACGCAGTATTTT
CASSLDGQGLDTQYF
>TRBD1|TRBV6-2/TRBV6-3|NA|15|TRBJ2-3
TGTGCCAGCACCCGACAGGGTGTCAGCACAGATACGCAGTATTTT
CASTRQGVSTDTQYF
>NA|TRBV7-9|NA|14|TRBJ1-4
TGTGCCAGCAGCTTAAGTACAGCTAATGAAAAACTGTTTTTT
CASSLSTANEKLFF
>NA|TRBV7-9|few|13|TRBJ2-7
TGTGCCGTAGCCGTCAGGGGAAGGTACGAGCAGTACTTC
CAVAVRGRYEQYF
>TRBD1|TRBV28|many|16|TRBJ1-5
TGTGCCAGCAGTTCGTACAGGGGGTATAGCAATCAGCCCCAGCATTTT
CASSSYRGYSNQPQHF
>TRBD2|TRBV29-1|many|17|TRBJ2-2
TGCAGCGTTGCCGGGTCTAGCGGGAGGTCGAACACCGGGGAGCTGTTTTTT
CSVAGSSGRSNTGELFF
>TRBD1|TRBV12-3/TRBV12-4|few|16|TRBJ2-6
TGTGCCAGCAGGCGGACAGGGCAGTCTGGGGCCAACGTCCTGACTTTC
CASRRTGQSGANVLTF
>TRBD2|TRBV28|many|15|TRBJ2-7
TGTGCCAGCAGTCTGACTAGCGGGTCGGCCTACGAGCAGTACTTC
CASSLTSGSAYEQYF
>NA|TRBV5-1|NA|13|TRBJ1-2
TGTGCCAGCAGCTTACCGACCAGCGGGGGCTACACCTTC
CASSLPTSGGYTF
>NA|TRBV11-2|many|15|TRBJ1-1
TGTGCCAGCAGCTTAACGGCGGGATATGGAACTGAAGCTTTCTTT
CASSLTAGYGTEAFF
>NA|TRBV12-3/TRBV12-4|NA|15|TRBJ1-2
TGTGCCAGCAGTTTAGACCAGGGTTCGGTCTATGGCTACACCTTC
CASSLDQGSVYGYTF
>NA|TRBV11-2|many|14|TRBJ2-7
TGTGCCAGCAGCTCAGACTTAGTCGGTAACGAGCAGTACTTC
CASSSDLVGNEQYF
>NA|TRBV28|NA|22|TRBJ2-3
TGTGTCCTGAGTACCTCACGAGGGGCAGAAACGGGGACGAGGCCGTATCCAGATACGCAGTATTTT
CVLSTSRGAETGTRPYPDTQYF
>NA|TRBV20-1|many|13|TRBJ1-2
TGCAGGTCTGGGATGACCGCCGGTGACGGCTACACCTTC
CRSGMTAGDGYTF
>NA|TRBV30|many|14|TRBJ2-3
TGTGCCTGGAGTAAGACCACGGCTGCAGATACGCAGTATTTT
CAWSKTTAADTQYF
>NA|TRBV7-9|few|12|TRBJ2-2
TGTGCCAGCAGCGCCAGTGGCGGGGAGCTGTTTTTT
CASSASGGELFF
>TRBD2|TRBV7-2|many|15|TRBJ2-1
TGTGCCAGCAGCAAGTCTGGACTAGCACTTAATGAGCAGTTCTTC
CASSKSGLALNEQFF
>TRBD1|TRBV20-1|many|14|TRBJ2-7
TGCAGTGCATACCGGGACAGGTCGACCTACGAGCAGTACTTC
CSAYRDRSTYEQYF
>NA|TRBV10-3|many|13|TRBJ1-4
TGTGCCATCAGTGAATCAACTAATGAAAAACTGTTTTTT
CAISESTNEKLFF
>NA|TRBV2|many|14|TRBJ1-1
TGTGCCAGCAGCAAGGGGGTAAGGCGGGCTGAAGCTTTCTTT
CASSKGVRRAEAFF
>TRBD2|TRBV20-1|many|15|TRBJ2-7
TGCAGTGCTACTGAACTAGCGGGAGGGCTGGGTGAGCAGTACTTC
CSATELAGGLGEQYF
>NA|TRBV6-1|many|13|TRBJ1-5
TGTGCCAGCAGTGAAAGGGCTGGTCAGCCCCAGCATTTT
CASSERAGQPQHF
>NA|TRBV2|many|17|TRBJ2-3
TGTGCCAGCAGTGACCTACAGGGTTATGATATAGCAGATACGCAGTATTTT
CASSDLQGYDIADTQYF
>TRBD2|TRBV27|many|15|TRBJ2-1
TGTGCCAGCAGTTTACTAGCGGGAGGGTACAATGAGCAGTTCTTC
CASSLLAGGYNEQFF
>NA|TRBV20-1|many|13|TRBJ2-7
TGCAGTGCTAGAGGCCATATCGGCCACGAGCAGTACTTC
CSARGHIGHEQYF
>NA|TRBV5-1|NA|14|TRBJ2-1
TGCGCCAGCAGCTCAGACAGGACCTACAATGAGCAGTTCTTC
CASSSDRTYNEQFF
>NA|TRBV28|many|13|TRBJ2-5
TGTGCCAGCAGTTACCACGGGGCCCAGACCCAGTACTTC
CASSYHGAQTQYF
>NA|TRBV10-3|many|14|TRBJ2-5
TGTGCCATCAGTGATGGGCCCGCCGGGGAGACCCAGTACTTC
CAISDGPAGETQYF
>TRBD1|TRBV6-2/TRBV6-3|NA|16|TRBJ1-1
TGTGCCAGCACTAGGGACAGGGGAATAATGAACACTGAAGCTTTCTTT
CASTRDRGIMNTEAFF
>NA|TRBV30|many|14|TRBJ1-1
TGTGCCTGGATGCGGGAAAGAGGGGTCACTGAAGCTTTCTTT
CAWMRERGVTEAFF
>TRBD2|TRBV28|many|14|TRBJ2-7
TGTGCCAGCTTCACCCCAGCGGGACGCGACGAGCAGTACTTC
CASFTPAGRDEQYF
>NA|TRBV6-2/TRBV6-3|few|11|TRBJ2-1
TGTGCCAGCCTGCCGGGCCTGGAGCAGTTCTTC
CASLPGLEQFF
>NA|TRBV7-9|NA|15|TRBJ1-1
TGTGCCAGCAGCGCTTCGGGGGGGGGGAACACTGAAGCTTTCTTT
CASSASGGGNTEAFF
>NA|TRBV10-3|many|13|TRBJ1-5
TGTGCCATCAGTGAGTCGAGCCATTGGCCCCAGCATTTT
CAISESSHWPQHF
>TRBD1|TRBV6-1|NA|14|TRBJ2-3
TGTGCCAGCAGTTATAACAGGGGAACAGATACGCAGTATTTT
CASSYNRGTDTQYF
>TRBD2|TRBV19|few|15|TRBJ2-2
TGTGCCAGTAGTATGGGACTAGCAGCCACCGGGGAGCTGTTTTTT
CASSMGLAATGELFF
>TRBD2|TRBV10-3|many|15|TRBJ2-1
TGTGCCACGGGAGGTAGTCCAAAGGGGTACAATGAGCAGTTCTTC
CATGGSPKGYNEQFF
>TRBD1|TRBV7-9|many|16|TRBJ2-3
TGTGCCAGCAGACGACGCGCGGGACAGGGAACAGATACGCAGTATTTT
CASRRRAGQGTDTQYF
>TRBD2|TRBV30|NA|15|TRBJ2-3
TGTGCCTGGAGCGCGACTAGCGGGAGGCGGGATACGCAGTATTTT
CAWSATSGRRDTQYF
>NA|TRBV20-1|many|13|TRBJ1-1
TGCAGTGCACCGGGACCGACGAACACTGAAGCTTTCTTT
CSAPGPTNTEAFF
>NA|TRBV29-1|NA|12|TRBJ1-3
TGCAGCGGGTATAGCTCTGGAAACACCATATATTTT
CSGYSSGNTIYF
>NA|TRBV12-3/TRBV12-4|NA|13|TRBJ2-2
TGTGCCAGCAGCCTCGGGTTGGGCGGGGAGCTGTTTTTT
CASSLGLGGELFF
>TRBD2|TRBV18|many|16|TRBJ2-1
TGTGCCAGCTCAGAAGGGACTAGCGGGAGTGGTAATGAGCAGTTCTTC
CASSEGTSGSGNEQFF
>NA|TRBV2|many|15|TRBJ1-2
TGTGCCAGCAGTCCCCTGTGGGGGACTATCTATGGCTACACCTTC
CASSPLWGTIYGYTF
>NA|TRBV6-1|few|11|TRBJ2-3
TGTGCCAGCAGCGACCGTCGGTCGCAGTATTTT
CASSDRRSQYF
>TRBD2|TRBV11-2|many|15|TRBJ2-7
TGTGCCAGCAGTAAAGGGGCGGGAGGGGCCTACGAGCAGTACTTC
CASSKGAGGAYEQYF
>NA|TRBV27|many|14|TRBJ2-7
TGTGCCAGCAGTAGAATGGGGAGCTCCTACGAGCAGTACTTC
CASSRMGSSYEQYF
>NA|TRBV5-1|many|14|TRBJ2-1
TGCGCCAGCCGGGGGTTGGTACAAAACAATGAGCAGTTCTTC
CASRGLVQNNEQFF
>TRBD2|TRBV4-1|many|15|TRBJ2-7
TGCGCCAGCAGCCAAGAGACGCGGGAGGGCTACGAGCAGTACTTC
CASSQETREGYEQYF
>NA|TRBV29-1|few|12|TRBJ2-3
TGCAGCGTGGTCCAGGTTACAGATACGCAGTATTTT
CSVVQVTDTQYF
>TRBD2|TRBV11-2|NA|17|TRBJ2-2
TGTGCCAGCAGCTTAAACCGTAGGGAGGGTGTCACCGGGGAGCTGTTTTTT
CASSLNRREGVTGELFF
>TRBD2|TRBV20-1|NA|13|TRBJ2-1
TGCAGTACCCGCGCGGGAGGGCTTGGTGAGCAGTTCTTC
CSTRAGGLGEQFF
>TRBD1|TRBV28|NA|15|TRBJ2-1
TGTGCCAGCGGGACAGGGGGCGGCTCCTACAATGAGCAGTTCTTC
CASGTGGGSYNEQFF
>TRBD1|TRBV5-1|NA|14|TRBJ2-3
TGCGCCAGCGGGACAGGGCCTAGCACAGATACGCAGTATTTT
CASGTGPSTDTQYF
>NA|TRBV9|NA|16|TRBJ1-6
TGTGCCAGCAGCCCGCGGGCCGTCTATAGGAATTCACCCCTCCACTTT
CASSPRAVYRNSPLHF
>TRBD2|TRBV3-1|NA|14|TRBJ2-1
TGTGCCAGCAGCCAAGTAGCGGGACGGAATGAGCAGTTCTTC
CASSQVAGRNEQFF